This T cell receptor beta chain was documented in a study of PD-1 blockade in classical Hodgkin lymphoma. Profiling relied on immunoSEQ multiplex PCR, and the TCRdb table lists in-frame clones only, not all of them. Here the sample spans 25,000 to 30,000 clones, 80% to 90% being singletons. Following autologous stem cell transplantation, relapse occurred in every patient, and exposure to brentuximab vedotin varied. Negative selection with magnets was how CD8+ T cells were isolated from the thawed PBMCs. Source: CD8+ T cells from blood, taken at baseline. This TCR was sampled from a human donor with classical Hodgkin lymphoma.

The CDR3 nucleotides read TGTGCCAGCAGTGTTGGGGGCGCGTGGACTGAAGCTTTCTTT. Translating gives CASSVGGAWTEAFF. This sequence joins TRBV6-1 and TRBJ1-1; D possibly corresponds to TRBD1 (6 bases). V was cut by 4 bases and J by 5 bases, with 14 bases left in between. The CDR3 is made up of 14 amino acids. Germline assignment: CDR1 MNHNS and CDR2 SASEGT.